This TCR beta chain appears in the sequencing data of a study of response to subunit inactivated influenza vaccine (dated by TCRdb to 2016 to 2018). At the level of the whole study: The study used deep quantitative T cell receptor repertoire profiling to track responses to a trivalent subunit inactivated influenza vaccine. The paper as a whole reports these results and caveats: The authors proposed that each seasonal influenza vaccination may bring in only a limited number of new T cells.

Receptors were amplified or captured by RT-PCR. The sequencing machine was an Illumina HiSeq 2500. Clones were called with MiXCR by TCRdb after fastp trimmed the public reads at Q25, and only in-frame beta chains were retained. Each CDR3 protein gets just one entry, which takes the most common genes and DNA from the rows behind it. The table for this sample lists over 750,000 distinct CDR3 sequences; less than 25% of them were counted only once. The top ten constitute about 9.4% of the sample. Concerning this clonotype: What this receptor recognizes is not known. It has no much larger one-base neighbor in the sample; base qualities were not kept.

Its CDR3 holds 12 amino acids, cysteine through phenylalanine. The retained sequence is limited to the CDR3, 36 bases, with the frame set at the first base. In the germline V gene, CDR1 corresponds to MNHEY and CDR2 to SVGAGI. The V end loses 6 bases and the J end loses 6 bases, and a stretch of 9 bases separates them. The receptor's source is a man aged 45-60 years who received an inactivated influenza vaccine. Donor details come from another sample of the same person, matched by shared clones. Rearrangement joined TRBV6-5 to TRBJ2-1; the D gene identity is not certain. The sample consisted of PBMCs from blood, taken 5 days after vaccination. The CDR3 region: CASSQPPNEQFF. At the DNA level, the sequence is TGTGCCAGCAGCCAACCCCCCAATGAGCAGTTCTTC.